This T cell receptor (beta chain) was sequenced during a study of blood T cell repertoires in COVID-19. Clones were sequenced by immunoSEQ multiplex PCR, and TCRdb holds only the in-frame ones, with some missing. The repertoire includes fewer than 250,000 clones, 82% of them detected once, and 4.7% sits in the top ten. V dropped 6 bases and J dropped 4; count of bases not matched to a gene: 3. CDR1 and CDR2 from the germline V gene are SNHLY and FYNNEI. This CDR3 has 13 amino acids. The receptor was isolated from a woman in her 70s with acute or convalescent COVID-19. The chain joins TRBV2 to TRBJ2-5; TRBD1 agrees at 9 bases. The specimen sequenced was peripheral blood. The CDR3 protein is CASRRQGGETQYF. The CDR3 DNA is TGTGCCAGCAGGAGACAGGGGGGAGAGACCCAGTACTTC.